This T cell receptor beta chain was documented in a study of blood T cells in healthy people across ages (dated by TCRdb to about 2015). The study in broad terms: In model experiments, template switching captured roughly one uniquely barcoded TCR beta cDNA molecule for every two T cells. To track age-related changes in TCR beta repertoire diversity, the study relied on deep sequencing normalized with unique cDNA molecular identifiers. Four age groups were formed from the donors: young (average about 15 years), middle-aged (approximately 39), aged (under 70) and long-lived (roughly 81). To avoid experimental bias, donors of different ages were randomly spread across the sequencing lanes. Using the same blood draw, the study looked at two additional independent replicas of 1 million unique cDNA reads for two donors, one aged 18 to 30 and the other aged 80 or older. The study at large found these results: Because profiling used bulk unsorted PBMCs, naive and antigen-experienced compartments could not be compared conclusively. The CMV infection status of donors was not known, potentially confounding age-related changes in expanded clonotypes. Estimates of total diversity from one million sequenced T cells were regarded as lower bounds and underestimates. The long-lived group showed more naive CD4+ T cells, fewer expanded clones and increased TCR diversity than the aged group, suggesting age selection. There was a strong correlation between observed TCR beta diversity and the percentage of naive T cells measured by flow cytometry. Observed TCR beta diversity per million T cells fell roughly linearly with age, and a significant reduction was already apparent by age around 40.

To note about this clonotype: There is no known antigen for this receptor. No qualities accompany the bases; no much larger clone lies one base away.

CDR1 and CDR2 are read off the germline V gene as SNHLY and FYNNEI. Trimming costs V 10 bases and J 3 bases, and their ends lie 15 bases apart. Measured from the cysteine to the phenylalanine, the CDR3 is 13 residues long. The retained sequence is limited to the CDR3, 39 bases, with the frame set at the first base. Library construction relied on 5' RACE. These reads were obtained on an Illumina HiSeq 2500. A second roughly 6 to 12 cycle PCR used a sample-barcoded 5' primer and a J-beta primer mix. Each TCR beta cDNA molecule received a unique molecular identifier from a template-switch 5' adaptor carrying 12 random nucleotides. Each sample yielded at least 3 million CDR3-containing paired-end reads. The Mint cDNA synthesis kit, primed by a TRBC-specific oligonucleotide, was used to synthesize first-strand cDNA from all RNA. Following uracil-DNA glycosylase treatment, all cDNA underwent a first 18-cycle PCR with the universal primers M1SS and BC2_uni_R. The authors' pipeline ran thus. For normalization, 1 million high-quality reads were randomly selected from each sample, with every read carrying a distinct molecular identifier. Instead of being binned into consensus sequences, reads that shared molecular identifiers were thrown out. CDR3 identification, clonotype clustering and error correction used MiTCR with a Q25 quality threshold and the strictest error-elimination algorithm. A nonparametric unseen species model with Euler transformation was used to estimate lower-bound total TCR beta diversity. TCRdb trimmed public reads at Q25 via fastp, called clones via MiXCR and kept in-frame beta chains. Every entry covers one CDR3 protein and lists the most common genes and DNA from its rows. None of the V and J calls come from the authors' own analysis; TCRdb made them. This sample comprises 750,000 to 950,000 distinct CDR3 sequences, 40% to 65% of them detected only once. Roughly 40% of the sample lies in the top ten.

The roughly 42 donors, aged about 6 to 100 years, were systemically healthy Caucasian individuals from Russia. Ten milliliters of peripheral blood were collected from each donor into EDTA-treated Vacutainer tubes. PBMCs were isolated by Ficoll-Paque density-gradient centrifugation, with at least 7 million obtained per sample. Total RNA, at least 5 micrograms per sample, was extracted from PBMCs with Trizol reagent. For every donor, flow cytometry on a PBMC aliquot measured the percentage of naive CD45RAhigh/CD27high T cells. Sequencing input: blood. The chain is assembled from TRBV2 and TRBJ2-5; a weak D assignment points to TRBD2 (5 bases agree). The source is an elderly man in good health. The DNA sequence follows: TGTGCCATCAGACCCCTAGCTAAAGAGACCCAGTACTTC. This translates into CAIRPLAKETQYF.